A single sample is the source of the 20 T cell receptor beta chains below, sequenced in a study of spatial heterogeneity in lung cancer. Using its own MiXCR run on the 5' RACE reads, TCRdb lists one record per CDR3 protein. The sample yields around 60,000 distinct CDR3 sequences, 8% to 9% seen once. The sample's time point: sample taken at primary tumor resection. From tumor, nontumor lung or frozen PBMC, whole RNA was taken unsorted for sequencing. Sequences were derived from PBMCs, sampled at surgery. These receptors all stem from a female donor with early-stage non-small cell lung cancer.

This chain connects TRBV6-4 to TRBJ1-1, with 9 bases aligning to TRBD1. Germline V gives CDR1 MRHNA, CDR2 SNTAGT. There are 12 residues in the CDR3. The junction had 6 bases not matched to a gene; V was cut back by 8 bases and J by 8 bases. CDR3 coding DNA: TGTGCCAGCCACGACAGGGGGGGGGAAGCTTTCTTT. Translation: CASHDRGGEAFF.

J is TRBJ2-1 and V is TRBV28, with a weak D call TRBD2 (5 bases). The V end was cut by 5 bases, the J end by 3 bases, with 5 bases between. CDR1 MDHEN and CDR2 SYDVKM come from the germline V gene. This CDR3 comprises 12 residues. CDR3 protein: CASSRGYNEQFF. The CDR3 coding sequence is TGTGCCAGCAGTCGGGGCTACAATGAGCAGTTCTTC.

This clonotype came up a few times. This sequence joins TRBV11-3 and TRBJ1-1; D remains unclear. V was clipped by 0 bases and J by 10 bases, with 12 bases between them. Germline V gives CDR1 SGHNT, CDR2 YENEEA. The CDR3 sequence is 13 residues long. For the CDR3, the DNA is TGTGCCAGCAGCTTAGATTATCTCTCCGTAGCTTTCTTT. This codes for CASSLDYLSVAFF. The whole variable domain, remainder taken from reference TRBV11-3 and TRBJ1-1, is EAGVVQSPRYKIIEKKQPVAFWCNPISGHNTLYWYLQNLGQGPELLIRYENEEAVDDSQLPKDRFSAERLKGVDSTLKIQPAELGDSAVYLCASSLDYLSVAFFGQGTRLTVV.

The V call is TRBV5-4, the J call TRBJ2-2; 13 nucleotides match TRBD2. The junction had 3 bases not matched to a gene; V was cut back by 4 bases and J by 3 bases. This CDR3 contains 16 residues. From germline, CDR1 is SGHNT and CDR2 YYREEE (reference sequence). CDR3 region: CASSPGLAGDTGELFF. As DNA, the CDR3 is TGTGCCAGCAGCCCCGGACTAGCGGGGGACACCGGGGAGCTGTTTTTT.

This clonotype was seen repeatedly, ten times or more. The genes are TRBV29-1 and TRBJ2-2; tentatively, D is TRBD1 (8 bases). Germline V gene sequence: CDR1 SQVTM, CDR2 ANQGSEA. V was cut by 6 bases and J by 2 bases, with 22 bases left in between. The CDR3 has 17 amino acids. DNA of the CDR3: TGCAGCGTCATTGGGGGGGTTGGGACAGGCAACACCGGGGAGCTGTTTTTT. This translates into CSVIGGVGTGNTGELFF.

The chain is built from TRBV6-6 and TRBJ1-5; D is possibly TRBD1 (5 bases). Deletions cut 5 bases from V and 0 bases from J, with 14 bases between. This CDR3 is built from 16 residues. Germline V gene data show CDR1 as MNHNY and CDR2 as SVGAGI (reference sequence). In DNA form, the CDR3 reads TGTGCCAGCAGTCCCCAGGGCAGTTATAGCAATCAGCCCCAGCATTTT. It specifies CASSPQGSYSNQPQHF.

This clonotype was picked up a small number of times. CDR3 protein: CASSGVDSNQPQHF. CDR3 DNA sequence: TGTGCCAGCAGCGGCGTGGATAGCAATCAGCCCCAGCATTTT. V gene TRBV7-8 combines with J gene TRBJ1-5; D gene ambiguous. V was clipped by 5 bases and J by 0 bases, with 8 bases between them. CDR1 SGHVS and CDR2 FQNEAQ come from the germline V gene. The length of the CDR3 is 14 residues.

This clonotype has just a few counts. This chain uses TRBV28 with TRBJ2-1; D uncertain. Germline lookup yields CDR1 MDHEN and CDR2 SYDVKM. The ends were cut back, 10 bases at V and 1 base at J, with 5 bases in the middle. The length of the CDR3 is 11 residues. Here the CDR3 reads CATLSYNEQFF. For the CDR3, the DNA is TGTGCCACCCTGTCCTACAATGAGCAGTTCTTC.

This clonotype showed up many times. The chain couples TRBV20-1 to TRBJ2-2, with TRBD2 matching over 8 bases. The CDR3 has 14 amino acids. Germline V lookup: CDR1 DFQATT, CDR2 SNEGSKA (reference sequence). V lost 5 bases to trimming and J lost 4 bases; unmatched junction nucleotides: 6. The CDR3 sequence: CSAFRGGTTGELFF. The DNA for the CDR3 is TGCAGTGCTTTCCGGGGGGGGACCACCGGGGAGCTGTTTTTT.

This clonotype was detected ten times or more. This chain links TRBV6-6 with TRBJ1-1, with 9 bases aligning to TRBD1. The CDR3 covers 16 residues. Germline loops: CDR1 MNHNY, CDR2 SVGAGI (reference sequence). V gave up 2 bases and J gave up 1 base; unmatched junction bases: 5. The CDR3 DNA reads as TGTGCCAGCAGTTACGAGACGGGACAGGGGAACACTGAAGCTTTCTTT. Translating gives CASSYETGQGNTEAFF.

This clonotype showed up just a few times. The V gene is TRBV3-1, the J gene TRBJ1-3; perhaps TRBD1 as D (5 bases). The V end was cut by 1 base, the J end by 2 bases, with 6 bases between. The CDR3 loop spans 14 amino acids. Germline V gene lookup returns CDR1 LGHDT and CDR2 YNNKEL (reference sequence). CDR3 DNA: TGTGCCAGCAGCCAAGCGGGGGCTGGAAACACCATATATTTT. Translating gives CASSQAGAGNTIYF.

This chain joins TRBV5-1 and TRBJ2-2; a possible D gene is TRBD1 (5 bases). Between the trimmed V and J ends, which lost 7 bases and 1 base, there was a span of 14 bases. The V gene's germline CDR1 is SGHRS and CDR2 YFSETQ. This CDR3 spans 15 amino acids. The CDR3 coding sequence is TGCGCCAGCCGATTTGCGCAGGGGAACACCGGGGAGCTGTTTTTT. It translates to CASRFAQGNTGELFF.

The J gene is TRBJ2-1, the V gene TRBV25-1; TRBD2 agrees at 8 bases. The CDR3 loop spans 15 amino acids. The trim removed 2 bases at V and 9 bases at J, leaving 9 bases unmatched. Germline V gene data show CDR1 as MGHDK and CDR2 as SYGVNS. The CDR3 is CASSETRGGGSEQFF. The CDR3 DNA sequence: TGTGCCAGCAGTGAAACCCGGGGGGGCGGAAGTGAGCAGTTCTTC.

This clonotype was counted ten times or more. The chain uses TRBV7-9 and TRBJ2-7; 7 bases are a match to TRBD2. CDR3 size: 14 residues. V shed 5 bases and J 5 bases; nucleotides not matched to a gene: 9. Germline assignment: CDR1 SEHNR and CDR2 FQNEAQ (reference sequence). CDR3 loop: CASSPMREIDEQYF. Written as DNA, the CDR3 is TGTGCCAGCAGCCCCATGCGGGAGATCGACGAGCAGTACTTC. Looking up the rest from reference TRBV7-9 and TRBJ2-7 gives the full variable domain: DTGVSQNPRHKITKRGQNVTFRCDPISEHNRLYWYRQTLGQGPEFLTYFQNEAQLEKSRLLSDRFSAERPKGSFSTLEIQRTEQGDSAMYLCASSPMREIDEQYFGPGTRLTVT.

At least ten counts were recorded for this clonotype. This chain's CDR3 is CASSFSTRPFGAKNIQYF. CDR3 DNA sequence: TGTGCCAGCAGCTTTTCGACCCGGCCTTTTGGTGCCAAAAACATTCAGTACTTC. The chain employs TRBV7-4 and TRBJ2-4, with D uncertain. CDR3 length equals 18 residues. CDR1 is SGHVT, CDR2 SQSDAQ, per germline. V lost 3 bases and J lost 1, with 19 bases in between.

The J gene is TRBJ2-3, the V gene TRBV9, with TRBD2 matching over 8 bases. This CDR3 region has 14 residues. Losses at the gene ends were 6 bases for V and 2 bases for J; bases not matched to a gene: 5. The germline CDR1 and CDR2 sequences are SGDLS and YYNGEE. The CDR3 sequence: CASNGGGATDTQYF. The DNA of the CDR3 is TGTGCCAGCAACGGGGGGGGAGCCACAGATACGCAGTATTTT.

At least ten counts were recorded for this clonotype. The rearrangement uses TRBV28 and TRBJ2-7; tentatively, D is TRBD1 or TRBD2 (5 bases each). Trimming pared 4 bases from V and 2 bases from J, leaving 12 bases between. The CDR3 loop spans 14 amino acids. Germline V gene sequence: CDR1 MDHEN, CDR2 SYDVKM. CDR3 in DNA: TGTGCCAGCAGTTGGGGGACGGACACCTACGAGCAGTACTTC. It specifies CASSWGTDTYEQYF.

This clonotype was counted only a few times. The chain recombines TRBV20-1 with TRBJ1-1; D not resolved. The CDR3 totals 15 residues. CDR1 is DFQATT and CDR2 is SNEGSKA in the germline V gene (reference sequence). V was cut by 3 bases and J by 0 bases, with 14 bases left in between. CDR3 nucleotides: TGCAGTGCTAGCGTTCCAGGCGGGATGAACACTGAAGCTTTCTTT. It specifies CSASVPGGMNTEAFF.

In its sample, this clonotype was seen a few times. CDR3 amino acids: CASSSQPGQGDQPQHF. The CDR3 bases are TGTGCCAGCAGTTCCCAACCGGGACAGGGGGATCAGCCCCAGCATTTT. The chain employs TRBV28 and TRBJ1-5; 11 bases map to TRBD1. The CDR3 covers 16 residues. The trim removed 4 bases at V and 5 bases at J, leaving 7 bases unmatched. Germline-derived CDR1 and CDR2 are MDHEN and SYDVKM.

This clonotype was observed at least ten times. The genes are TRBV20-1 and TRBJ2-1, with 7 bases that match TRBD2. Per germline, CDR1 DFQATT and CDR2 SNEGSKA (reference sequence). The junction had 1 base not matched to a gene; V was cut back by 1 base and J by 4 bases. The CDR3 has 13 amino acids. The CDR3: CSARGREYNEQFF. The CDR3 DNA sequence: TGCAGTGCTAGAGGGCGGGAGTACAATGAGCAGTTCTTC.